These 2 T cell receptor beta chains were sequenced from one sample in a study of immune evolution from preneoplasia to lung adenocarcinoma. Clones were sequenced by immunoSEQ multiplex PCR, and TCRdb holds only the in-frame ones, with some missing. Here the sample spans 1,500 to 2,000 clones, about three quarters being singletons. The sample consisted of FFPE minimally invasive lung adenocarcinoma tissue. Receptors were obtained from a person aged 60-80 years with lung adenocarcinoma.

This chain links TRBV5-1 with TRBJ1-4; possibly TRBD1 for D (5 bases). The V and J ends lost 4 bases and 3 bases respectively, with 10 bases between them. The germline V gene encodes CDR1 SGHRS and CDR2 YFSETQ. This CDR3 contains 14 residues. CDR3 nucleotide sequence: TGCGCCAGCAGCATCGGGACGGCTAATGAAAAACTGTTTTTT. It specifies CASSIGTANEKLFF.

The CDR3 region has the DNA TGCGCCAGCAGCAGTTGGGGGGACGGCGAGACCCAGTACTTC. Protein sequence: CASSSWGDGETQYF. This chain connects TRBV5-1 to TRBJ2-5; D perhaps matches TRBD2 (6 bases). The V end lost 4 bases, the J end lost 5 bases, and 15 bases lay between the germline ends. Germline V lookup: CDR1 SGHRS, CDR2 YFSETQ. The CDR3 loop spans 14 amino acids.